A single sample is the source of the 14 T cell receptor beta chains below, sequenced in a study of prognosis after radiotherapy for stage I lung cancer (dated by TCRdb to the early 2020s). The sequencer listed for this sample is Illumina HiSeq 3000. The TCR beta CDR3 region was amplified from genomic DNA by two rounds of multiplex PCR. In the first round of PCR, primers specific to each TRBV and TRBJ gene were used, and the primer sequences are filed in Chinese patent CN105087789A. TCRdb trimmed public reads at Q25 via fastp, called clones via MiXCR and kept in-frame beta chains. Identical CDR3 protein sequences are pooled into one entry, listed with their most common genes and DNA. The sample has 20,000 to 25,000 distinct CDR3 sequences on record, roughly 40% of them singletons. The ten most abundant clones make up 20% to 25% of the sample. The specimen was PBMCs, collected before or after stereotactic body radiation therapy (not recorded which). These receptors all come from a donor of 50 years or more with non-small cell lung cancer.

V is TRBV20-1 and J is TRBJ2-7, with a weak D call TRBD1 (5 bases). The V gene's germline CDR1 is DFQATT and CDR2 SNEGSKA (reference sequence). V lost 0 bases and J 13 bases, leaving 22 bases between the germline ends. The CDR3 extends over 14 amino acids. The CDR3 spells CSARDVGASYDHYF. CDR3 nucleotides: TGCAGTGCTAGAGATGTAGGGGCCTCCTACGATCATTACTTC.

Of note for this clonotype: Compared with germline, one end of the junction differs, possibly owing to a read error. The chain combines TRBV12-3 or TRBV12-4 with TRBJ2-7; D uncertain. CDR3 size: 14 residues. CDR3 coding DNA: TGTGCAAGCACCGACAACGGGTCCACCTACGAGCAGTACTTC. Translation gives CASTDNGSTYEQYF.

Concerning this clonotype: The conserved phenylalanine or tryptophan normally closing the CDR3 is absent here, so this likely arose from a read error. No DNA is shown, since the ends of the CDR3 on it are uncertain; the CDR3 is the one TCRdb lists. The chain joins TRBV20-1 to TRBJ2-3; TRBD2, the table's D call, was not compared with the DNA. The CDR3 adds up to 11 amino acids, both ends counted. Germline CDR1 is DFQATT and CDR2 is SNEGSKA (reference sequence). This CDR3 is CSAVQRVAGDI.

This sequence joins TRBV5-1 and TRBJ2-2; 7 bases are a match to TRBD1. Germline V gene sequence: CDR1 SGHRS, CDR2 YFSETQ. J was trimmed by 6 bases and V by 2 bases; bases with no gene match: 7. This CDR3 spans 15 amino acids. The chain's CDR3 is CASSFGRGFSGELFF. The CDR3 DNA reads TGCGCCAGCAGCTTCGGCAGGGGGTTCTCCGGGGAGCTGTTTTTT.

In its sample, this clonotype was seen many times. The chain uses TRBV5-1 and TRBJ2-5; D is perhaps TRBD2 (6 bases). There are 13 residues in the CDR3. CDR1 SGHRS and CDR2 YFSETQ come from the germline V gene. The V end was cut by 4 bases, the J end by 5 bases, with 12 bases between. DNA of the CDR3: TGCGCCAGCAGCGGCGGCAGCGGGGAGACCCAGTACTTC. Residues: CASSGGSGETQYF.

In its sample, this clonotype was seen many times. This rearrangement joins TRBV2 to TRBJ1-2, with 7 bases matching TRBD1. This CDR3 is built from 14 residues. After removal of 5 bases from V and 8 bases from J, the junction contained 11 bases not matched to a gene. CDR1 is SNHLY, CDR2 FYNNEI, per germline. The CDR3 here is CASSTGTAQSGYTF. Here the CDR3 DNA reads TGTGCCAGCAGTACTGGGACAGCGCAAAGCGGCTACACCTTC.

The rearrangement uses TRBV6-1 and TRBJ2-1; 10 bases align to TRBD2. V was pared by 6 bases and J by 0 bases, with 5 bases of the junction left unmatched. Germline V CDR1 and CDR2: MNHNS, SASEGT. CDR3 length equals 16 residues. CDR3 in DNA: TGTGCCAGCAGCTCTAGCGGGGGAAGCTCCTACAATGAGCAGTTCTTC. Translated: CASSSSGGSSYNEQFF.

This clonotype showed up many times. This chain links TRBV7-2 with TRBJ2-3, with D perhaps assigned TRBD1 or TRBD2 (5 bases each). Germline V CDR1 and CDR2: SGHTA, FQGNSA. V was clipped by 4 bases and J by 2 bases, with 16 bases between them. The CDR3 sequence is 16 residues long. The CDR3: CASSWGTYLDTDTQYF. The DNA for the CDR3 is TGTGCCAGCAGCTGGGGGACGTACCTTGACACAGATACGCAGTATTTT. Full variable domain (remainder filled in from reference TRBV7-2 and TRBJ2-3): GAGVSQSPSNKVTEKGKDVELRCDPISGHTALYWYRQSLGQGLEFLIYFQGNSAPDKSGLPSDRFSAERTGGSVSTLTIQRTQQEDSAVYLCASSWGTYLDTDTQYFGPGTRLTVL.

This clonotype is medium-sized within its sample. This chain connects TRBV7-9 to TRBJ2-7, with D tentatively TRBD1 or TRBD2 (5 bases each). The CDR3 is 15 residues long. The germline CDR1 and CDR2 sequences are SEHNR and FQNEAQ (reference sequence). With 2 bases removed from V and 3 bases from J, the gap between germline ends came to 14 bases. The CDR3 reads CASSLWVGDHYEQYF. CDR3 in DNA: TGTGCCAGCAGCTTATGGGTAGGGGACCACTACGAGCAGTACTTC.

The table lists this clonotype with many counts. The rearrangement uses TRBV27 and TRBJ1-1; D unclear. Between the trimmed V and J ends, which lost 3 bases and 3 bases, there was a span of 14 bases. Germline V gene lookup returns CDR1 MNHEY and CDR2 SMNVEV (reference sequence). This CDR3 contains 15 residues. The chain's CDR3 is CASSFGRSRYTEAFF. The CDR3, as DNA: TGTGCCAGCAGTTTCGGTCGTTCGAGGTACACTGAAGCTTTCTTT.

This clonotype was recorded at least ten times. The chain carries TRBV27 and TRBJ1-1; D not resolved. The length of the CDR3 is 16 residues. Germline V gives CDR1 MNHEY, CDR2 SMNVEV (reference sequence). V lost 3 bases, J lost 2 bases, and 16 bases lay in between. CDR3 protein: CASSFRTKGVNTEAFF. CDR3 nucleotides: TGTGCCAGCAGTTTCCGCACCAAGGGTGTAAACACTGAAGCTTTCTTT.

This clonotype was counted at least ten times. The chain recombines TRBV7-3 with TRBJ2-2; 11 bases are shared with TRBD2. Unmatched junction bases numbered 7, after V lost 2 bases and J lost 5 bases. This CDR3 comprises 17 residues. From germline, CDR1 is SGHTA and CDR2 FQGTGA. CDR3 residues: CASSLLAGGGSTGELFF. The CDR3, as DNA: TGTGCCAGCAGCTTACTAGCGGGAGGAGGGTCGACCGGGGAGCTGTTTTTT.

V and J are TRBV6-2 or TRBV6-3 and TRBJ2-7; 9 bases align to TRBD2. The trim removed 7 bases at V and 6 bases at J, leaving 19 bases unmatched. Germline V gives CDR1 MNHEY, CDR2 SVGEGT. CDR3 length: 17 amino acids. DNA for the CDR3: TGTGCCAGCAACATAGCTGTAGCGGGAGCTTCGGATAGCGAGCAGTACTTC. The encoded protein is CASNIAVAGASDSEQYF.

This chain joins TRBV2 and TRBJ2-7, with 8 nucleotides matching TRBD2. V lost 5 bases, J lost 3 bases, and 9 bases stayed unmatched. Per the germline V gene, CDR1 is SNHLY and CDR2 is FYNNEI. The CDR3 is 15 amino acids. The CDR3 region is CASSRTSCPIYEQYF. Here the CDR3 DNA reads TGTGCCAGCAGTCGGACTAGCTGTCCAATCTACGAGCAGTACTTC.